The table lists the clone carrying this T cell receptor beta chain with a count of one. These data belong to a study of blood T cells in healthy people across ages. The authors ran a second PCR of roughly 7 to 11 cycles using a sample-barcoded 5' primer and a J-beta primer mix. One entry per CDR3 protein results from TCRdb running MiXCR on the 5' RACE reads. The sample has about 1.8 million distinct CDR3 sequences; about 49% are singletons. Caucasian, healthy and from Russia, the donors were aged between about 6 and 100. The CDR3 extends over 14 amino acids. The V gene end was trimmed by 4 bases and the J gene end by 4 bases; junction bases not matched to a gene: 6. The germline V gene has CDR1 SGHAT and CDR2 FQDESV (reference sequence).

Sequenced sample: blood. This chain links TRBV11-1 with TRBJ1-1, with 7 bases identical to TRBD1. The clonotype comes from a woman aged 40 to 50 in good health. The CDR3 DNA sequence: TGTGCCAGCAGCTCCTACTACAGGGGCACTGAAGCTTTCTTT. Encoded protein: CASSSYYRGTEAFF.